These 9 T cell receptor beta chains were all obtained from the same sample, sequenced in a study of T cells in Graves' hyperthyroidism and ophthalmopathy. TCR beta CDR3 region amplification was performed from RNA transcripts. Researchers ran a first-round RT-PCR on the TCR CDR3 using the HTBI primer set. TCRdb ran MiXCR on the multiplex PCR reads and lists one entry per CDR3 protein. The repertoire holds roughly 580,000 distinct CDR3 sequences, with approximately 14% as singletons. The sample consisted of blood. These receptors were obtained from a woman aged 25 to 39 with Graves' hyperthyroidism that later progressed to Graves' ophthalmopathy.

This clonotype was detected ten times or more. The V gene is TRBV20-1, the J gene TRBJ1-1; D gene uncertain. This CDR3 spans 13 amino acids. The V and J ends lost 2 bases and 11 bases respectively, with 18 bases between them. Looked up from germline, CDR1 is DFQATT and CDR2 is SNEGSKA (reference sequence). CDR3 in amino acids: CSARSLTDQSAFF. The DNA for the CDR3 is TGCAGTGCTAGATCGTTAACGGACCAAAGTGCTTTCTTT.

This clonotype was detected ten times or more. The gene calls are TRBV6-1 and TRBJ1-6, with D tentatively TRBD1 (5 bases). The CDR3 covers 13 residues. Germline V lookup: CDR1 MNHNS, CDR2 SASEGT. Trimming cost V 6 bases and J 12 bases, with 15 bases left between them. The CDR3 loop reads CASRTAPSGPLHF. In DNA form, the CDR3 reads TGTGCCAGCAGGACAGCCCCAAGTGGACCCCTCCACTTT.

This clonotype was detected many times. This chain connects TRBV12-3 or TRBV12-4 to TRBJ1-6; D is unclear. The V and J ends lost 1 base and 5 bases respectively, with 6 bases between them. This CDR3 has 14 residues. The CDR3: CASSLGIHNSPLHF. The CDR3 nucleotides are TGTGCCAGCAGTTTAGGGATCCATAATTCACCCCTCCACTTT.

This clonotype occurred many times. CDR3 sequence: CASSLDPVAGNTIYF. In nucleotides, the CDR3 is TGTGCCAGCAGCTTAGACCCGGTAGCTGGAAACACCATATATTTT. The gene calls are TRBV11-2 and TRBJ1-3; D is ambiguous. In germline, CDR1 is SGHAT, CDR2 FQNNGV. This CDR3 is 15 amino acids long. The V gene lost 0 bases and the J gene lost 2 bases, with 8 bases spanning the gap. Looking up the rest from reference TRBV11-2 and TRBJ1-3 gives the full variable domain: EAGVAQSPRYKIIEKRQSVAFWCNPISGHATLYWYQQILGQGPKLLIQFQNNGVVDDSQLPKDRFSAERLKGVDSTLKIQPAKLEDSAVYLCASSLDPVAGNTIYFGEGSWLTVV.

This sequence joins TRBV15 and TRBJ2-7; 12 bases line up with TRBD1. With V trimmed by 0 bases and J by 3 bases, 21 bases remained unmatched. This CDR3 contains 22 residues. Germline loops: CDR1 LNHNV, CDR2 YYDKDF (reference sequence). The CDR3 protein is CATSRDRGLGDRGPTFFYEQYF. As DNA, the CDR3 is TGTGCCACCAGCAGAGATCGCGGTTTGGGGGACAGGGGGCCGACCTTCTTCTACGAGCAGTACTTC.

This chain joins TRBV28 and TRBJ1-6, with a weak D call TRBD1 (5 bases). The CDR3 runs to 14 residues. Trimming took 8 bases from V and 10 from J, leaving 18 bases between them. Per germline, CDR1 MDHEN and CDR2 SYDVKM. CDR3 sequence (DNA): TGTGCCAGCTCGACAGCCTCACTAACGTCACCCCTCCACTTT. It is translated as CASSTASLTSPLHF.

This clonotype was picked up many times. The chain couples TRBV27 to TRBJ2-2, with D perhaps TRBD1 (6 bases). V lost 3 bases to trimming and J lost 6 bases, with 8 bases between them. From germline, CDR1 is MNHEY and CDR2 SMNVEV (reference sequence). This CDR3 spans 13 amino acids. The CDR3 loop reads CASSFTGSGELFF. The CDR3 DNA follows: TGTGCCAGCAGTTTCACAGGGTCCGGGGAGCTGTTTTTT.

The gene calls are TRBV7-9 and TRBJ2-7, with 7 bases matching TRBD1. Trimming took 4 bases from V and 3 from J; bases not matched to a gene: 9. The CDR3 has 15 amino acids. Germline lookup yields CDR1 SEHNR and CDR2 FQNEAQ (reference sequence). The chain's CDR3 is CASSSVTGTVYEQYF. The DNA of the CDR3 is TGTGCCAGCAGCTCGGTGACCGGGACAGTCTACGAGCAGTACTTC.

This clonotype was counted ten times or more. V and J are TRBV7-8 and TRBJ1-6; D not resolved. CDR1 SGHVS and CDR2 FQNEAQ come from the germline V gene. The germline V and J ends were trimmed by 1 base and 12 bases, with 16 bases remaining between them. There are 15 residues in the CDR3. In DNA form, the CDR3 reads TGTGCCAGCAGCTTAGAGATCACCACCGGAGGACCCCTCCACTTT. It translates to CASSLEITTGGPLHF. Full variable domain (remainder filled in from reference TRBV7-8 and TRBJ1-6): GAGVSQSPRYKVAKRGQDVALRCDPISGHVSLFWYQQALGQGPEFLTYFQNEAQLDKSGLPSDRFFAERPEGSVSTLKIQRTQQEDSAVYLCASSLEITTGGPLHFGNGTRLTVT.